These 15 T cell receptor beta chains originate from one sample sequenced in a study of type 1 regulatory T cells. One entry per CDR3 protein results from TCRdb running MiXCR on the reads. The data contain over 55,000 distinct CDR3 sequences, about 62% of them singletons. Their target antigens are unknown. The sample consisted of cultured T cells, either the whole culture or a sorted T cell fraction (not recorded which). Subset given: Tr1-enriched cell product generated in vitro against host alloantigens. The receptors were gathered from a human donor in good health.

The rearrangement links TRBV7-2 to TRBJ2-7; the D gene could be TRBD1 or TRBD2 (5 bases each). The germline V and J ends were trimmed by 5 bases and 6 bases, with 20 bases remaining between them. Germline lookup yields CDR1 SGHTA and CDR2 FQGNSA. CDR3 length: 15 residues. The CDR3 DNA sequence: TGTGCCAGCAGCCCCAGGGTAGCTGGAGCGGTCGAGCAGTACTTC. Its protein product is CASSPRVAGAVEQYF.

The chain carries TRBV20-1 and TRBJ2-1; 12 bases agree with TRBD2. This CDR3 is built from 15 residues. The ends lost 0 bases at V and 8 bases at J; junction bases unmatched: 5. Germline V lookup: CDR1 DFQATT, CDR2 SNEGSKA (reference sequence). The CDR3: CSARDQTSGSDEQFF. The CDR3 nucleotides are TGCAGTGCTAGAGATCAGACTAGCGGGAGTGATGAGCAGTTCTTC.

This chain joins TRBV7-2 and TRBJ2-3; 8 bases line up with TRBD1. CDR3 length: 14 amino acids. CDR1 SGHTA and CDR2 FQGNSA come from the germline V gene. Losses at the gene ends were 1 base for V and 5 bases for J; bases not matched to a gene: 2. CDR3 region: CASSLVRGQDTQYF. The CDR3 coding sequence is TGTGCCAGCAGCTTAGTCAGGGGGCAAGATACGCAGTATTTT.

The gene calls are TRBV29-1 and TRBJ2-5; tentatively, D is TRBD2 (6 bases). The CDR3 has 13 residues. Per germline, CDR1 SQVTM and CDR2 ANQGSEA. The V end lost 7 bases, the J end lost 2 bases, and 14 bases lay between the germline ends. CDR3 loop: CSGKAGGQETQYF. The CDR3 DNA sequence: TGCAGCGGTAAGGCTGGAGGGCAAGAGACCCAGTACTTC.

This chain links TRBV20-1 with TRBJ2-1, with 10 nucleotides matching TRBD1. V was pared by 0 bases and J by 7 bases, with 6 bases of the junction left unmatched. This CDR3 contains 15 residues. Germline assignment: CDR1 DFQATT and CDR2 SNEGSKA (reference sequence). The DNA for the CDR3 is TGCAGTGCTAGAGATGAGGGGACAGGGGAGAATGAGCAGTTCTTC. It yields the protein CSARDEGTGENEQFF.

This chain connects TRBV7-9 to TRBJ2-7; a possible D gene is TRBD2 (6 bases). Trimming shortened V by 5 bases and J by 4 bases, and 15 bases separated the two germline ends. Per the germline V gene, CDR1 is SEHNR and CDR2 is FQNEAQ (reference sequence). This CDR3 region has 14 residues. The CDR3 DNA follows: TGTGCCAGCAGCCCCTGGGGGGTTTCGTACGAGCAGTACTTC. This sequence encodes CASSPWGVSYEQYF.

This clonotype has only a few counts. The chain links TRBV12-3 or TRBV12-4 to TRBJ1-4, with 9 bases fitting TRBD1. V trimming: 6 bases; J trimming: 5 bases; junction bases outside the gene matches: 4. This CDR3 is 14 amino acids long. The CDR3 reads CASSHGTGNEKLFF. The CDR3 DNA follows: TGTGCCAGCAGCCACGGGACAGGGAATGAAAAACTGTTTTTT.

The rearrangement uses TRBV5-1 and TRBJ2-5; no reliable D call. The CDR3 contains 14 residues. Trimming cost V 1 base and J 0 bases, with 7 bases left between them. CDR1 is SGHRS and CDR2 is YFSETQ in the germline V gene. CDR3 loop: CASSLQGYQETQYF. The CDR3 DNA sequence: TGCGCCAGCAGCTTGCAAGGGTACCAAGAGACCCAGTACTTC.

The chain has TRBV29-1 and TRBJ1-1; 8 positions agree with TRBD1. This CDR3 region has 10 residues. V dropped 6 bases and J dropped 10; count of bases not matched to a gene: 4. Per germline, CDR1 SQVTM and CDR2 ANQGSEA. CDR3 sequence reads: CSVADRVAFF. CDR3 DNA sequence: TGCAGCGTCGCGGACAGGGTAGCTTTCTTT.

In its sample, this clonotype was seen once. This CDR3 fails to terminate in the conserved phenylalanine or tryptophan, so it likely reflects a read error. The chain links TRBV7-2 to TRBJ2-7, with 9 positions matching TRBD1. This CDR3 region has 15 residues. V dropped 3 bases and J dropped 5; count of bases not matched to a gene: 8. Germline CDR1 SGHTA, CDR2 FQGNSA. The CDR3 loop reads CASSFTGTGIHEQYL. In nucleotides, the CDR3 is TGTGCCAGCAGCTTCACCGGGACAGGGATCCACGAGCAGTACCTC.

This clonotype has more than one count but fewer than ten. The J gene is TRBJ1-1, the V gene TRBV12-3 or TRBV12-4; tentatively, D is TRBD1 (6 bases). Trimming left V 3 bases short and J 4 bases short, with 9 bases between. This CDR3 is 13 amino acids long. CDR3 DNA: TGTGCCAGCAGTTTCGGGGGCGGCACTGAAGCTTTCTTT. Protein: CASSFGGGTEAFF.

A remark on this clonotype: One end of the junction is discordant with germline, which a read error may explain. This chain links TRBV5-1 with TRBJ2-7; either TRBD1 or TRBD2 may supply D (6 bases each). The germline V gene encodes CDR1 SGHRS and CDR2 YFSETQ. The CDR3 totals 15 residues. The chain's CDR3 is CASSGGSISGPPSHF. The CDR3 DNA reads as TGCGCCAGCAGCGGGGGCTCTATCAGCGGGCCCCCCAGTCACTTC.

The V gene is TRBV7-6, the J gene TRBJ1-1; the D gene is possibly TRBD1 (5 bases). The CDR3 length is 14 residues. Germline loops: CDR1 SGHVS, CDR2 FNYEAQ. V was clipped by 5 bases and J by 0 bases, with 10 bases between them. CDR3 bases: TGTGCCAGCAGCCCACAGGTCCTGAACACTGAAGCTTTCTTT. This translates into CASSPQVLNTEAFF.

The chain uses TRBV7-3 and TRBJ2-2; 13 bases fit TRBD2. J lost 6 bases, V lost 5 bases, and 3 bases had no gene match. The germline gives CDR1 SGHTA, CDR2 FQGTGA. This CDR3 has 15 residues. CDR3 in DNA: TGTGCCAGCAGCCGGACTAGCGGGAGATCCGGGGAGCTGTTTTTT. It translates to CASSRTSGRSGELFF.

This chain uses TRBV7-9 with TRBJ2-3; D may be TRBD1 or TRBD2 (5 bases each). CDR1 is SEHNR, CDR2 FQNEAQ, per germline (reference sequence). This CDR3 is built from 15 residues. CDR3 residues: CVLTLGHPGADTQYF. DNA for the CDR3: TGTGTCCTGACCTTGGGGCATCCCGGGGCAGATACGCAGTATTTT.